This T cell receptor (beta chain) derives from a study of long-term antiretroviral therapy in people with HIV. The immunoSEQ assay was v3.0, run at survey level. The method was immunoSEQ multiplex PCR; TCRdb's version includes in-frame clones alone and lacks a portion of them. This repertoire shows some 19,000 clones, 84% found once; its top ten account for approximately 8%. The V and J ends lost 6 bases and 0 bases respectively, with 11 bases between them. This CDR3 spans 14 amino acids. CDR1 is MNHEY and CDR2 is SVGAGI in the germline V gene. This chain connects TRBV6-5 to TRBJ1-2; perhaps TRBD1 as D (5 bases). The source of this sequence is a man aged 18-30 years with HIV. Sequencing was performed on unsorted PBMCs, taken 0.9 years after starting antiretroviral therapy. This CDR3 reads CASRKGWPNYGYTF. The CDR3 DNA reads TGTGCCAGCAGAAAGGGGTGGCCTAACTATGGCTACACCTTC.